The table lists the clone carrying this T cell receptor (beta chain) with many counts. The antigen is not known. The sample comes from a study of response to subunit inactivated influenza vaccine. General study findings and limits: It was the authors' suggestion that each seasonal influenza vaccination recruits few new T cells.

From the RT-PCR reads, TCRdb called clonotypes with MiXCR, one entry per CDR3 protein. The repertoire consists of about 650,000 distinct CDR3 sequences, with 14% occurring once and the leading ten covering around 7.6%. The sequencing used PBMCs from blood, collected 14 to 15 days before vaccination. The TCR originated in a middle-aged man who received an inactivated influenza vaccine.

The chain's CDR3 is CASSLIVNQPQHF. CDR3 DNA: TGTGCCAGCAGTTTAATCGTGAATCAGCCCCAGCATTTT. This chain uses TRBV12-3 or TRBV12-4 with TRBJ1-5; D gene unclear. Trimming removed 2 bases from V and 4 bases from J, with 6 bases in between. This CDR3 has 13 residues.